The text below deals with one T cell receptor (beta chain). Its antigen is still unknown. No quality values exist for individual bases; no much larger clone is one base distant. This sample stems from a study of T cells in Graves' hyperthyroidism and ophthalmopathy (dated by TCRdb to the late 2010s). In the study overall: Peripheral blood samples were taken at initial diagnosis, before any treatment was given. To identify distinguishing TCR V-J signatures, a discovery cohort of around 100 patients was used, comprising under 45 with Graves' ophthalmopathy and approximately 58 with stable Graves' hyperthyroidism. Whether ophthalmopathy could be predicted prospectively was tested in an independent validation cohort made up of fewer than 20 hyperthyroidism patients plus 17 patients who later progressed to ophthalmopathy. For training and testing, the 80 to 100 patients in the discovery cohort were randomly divided in a 7:3 ratio. Thyroid tissue and blood T-cell repertoires from six Graves' hyperthyroidism patients were also compared in the study. After sampling, hyperthyroidism patients received methimazole starting at 30 mg daily, and ophthalmopathy patients received high-dose intravenous methylprednisolone. According to the paper, TCR Vbeta CDR3 sequencing was carried out on more than 120 peripheral blood samples, which came from 40 to 45 ophthalmopathy, some 73 hyperthyroidism and roughly 17 progressor patients.

Moderately to severely active disease, a Clinical Activity Score of at least 3, a NOSPECS grade of at least 4, and a duration under 3 months were present in ophthalmopathy patients. The study excluded patients with uncontrolled infections, other autoimmune diseases, pregnancy or lactation. Diagnoses were established on the basis of clinical symptoms, serum thyroxine and TRAb, thyroid ultrasound, and orbital computed tomography. Ficoll-Paque density gradient centrifugation was used to isolate PBMCs from about 10 ml of fresh peripheral blood. Total RNA was extracted using Trizol reagent, and RNA quality was assessed on an Agilent 2100 Bioanalyzer. CDR1 MDHEN and CDR2 SYDVKM are derived from the germline V gene. The CDR3 goes from the cysteine to the phenylalanine over 14 residues. CDR3 DNA only is kept here, 42 bases in frame from base 1. V sheds 3 bases and J sheds 0 bases, leaving 5 bases between their ends.

The paper as a whole reports these results and caveats: Sample size was not statistically predetermined, and blinding of investigators to group allocation was not performed. During validation, the model predicted progression to ophthalmopathy a median of roughly six months ahead of onset, with almost 71% sensitivity and under 85% specificity. A model built on a 13 V-J signature distinguished ophthalmopathy from stable hyperthyroidism, reaching around 88% sensitivity and 81.08% specificity in cross-validation and 80%/75% in testing. Blood samples also contained most of the expanded thyroid clonotypes (frequency above 0.001), which suggests that blood repertoires may reflect thyroid immune responses.

The TCR beta CDR3 regions were amplified from RNA transcripts. For the first round of RT-PCR on the TCR CDR3, the HTBI primer set was used together with the Qiagen OneStep RT-PCR kit. Libraries were constructed in a second round of multiplex PCR, after which size selection and purification were carried out. The libraries were sequenced on an Illumina HiSeq2000 using paired-end 100 bp reads. In the original analysis: SOAPnuke was used to process the raw data, throwing out any read that contained adapters or uncalled bases, had a mean Phred below 15, or lacked an exact constant-primer or identifier match. High-quality paired reads were merged using COPE v1.2.5, and each unique nucleotide sequence was defined as a clonotype. MiTCR v1.1 was used to align the clonotypes against IMGT TRBV, TRBD and TRBJ reference segments. Analysis was restricted to V-J combinations with a frequency above 0.0001, which covered 98% to 99.2% of repertoires. A TCS score was defined as the ratio of F50 (clonal expansion) to E x V (chaos), with BLOSUM62-based TCRdist applied between CDR3 peptides within each V-J. Welch's t-statistics and random forest reduced several hundred V-J features to about 12, which were used in a naive Bayes classifier (R e1071). Through fastp at Q25 and MiXCR, TCRdb rebuilt clones from the public reads, retaining in-frame beta chains. One record per CDR3 amino acid sequence lists the most common genes and DNA. TCRdb's processing, not the study's, gives the V and J calls here. A total of some 270,000 distinct CDR3 sequences appear in this sample, around 25% of them only once. About a third of the sample goes to the ten largest clones.

The receptor's source is a woman aged 40 to 55 with Graves' ophthalmopathy. The sequence joins TRBV28 to TRBJ2-2, with a tentative D gene TRBD2 over 5 matching bases. The sample taken for sequencing was blood. The CDR3 region reads CASSLRANTGELFF. The nucleotide sequence reads as follows: TGTGCCAGCAGTTTGCGGGCGAACACCGGGGAGCTGTTTTTT.